These 3 T cell receptor beta chains were sequenced from one sample in a study of cytomegalovirus exposure and HLA in healthy donors. The PCR was carried out with 60 Vbeta primers and 13 Jbeta primers. The repertoire was sequenced with immunoSEQ multiplex PCR; TCRdb's copy has only in-frame clones and lacks some. The table records 85,000 to 120,000 clones, about three quarters of them present only once. The sample was PBMCs. The receptor source for this set is a boy aged 5-17 years in good health and CMV-seronegative.

The rearrangement joins TRBV6-5 to TRBJ2-3, with D perhaps TRBD2 (7 bases). This CDR3 region has 15 residues. In germline, CDR1 is MNHEY, CDR2 SVGAGI. Trimming took 4 bases from V and 0 from J, leaving 11 bases between them. CDR3 bases: TGTGCCAGCAGTTGGGGGGGCATAAGCACAGATACGCAGTATTTT. It codes for CASSWGGISTDTQYF.

The J gene is TRBJ2-5, the V gene TRBV19; 8 nucleotides align to TRBD2. With 5 bases clipped from V and 1 base from J, the junction kept 3 bases outside the gene matches. The CDR3 covers 14 residues. Germline CDR1 and CDR2: LNHDA and SQIVND (reference sequence). Here the CDR3 reads CASSLTSGQETQYF. CDR3 nucleotides: TGTGCCAGTAGTCTTACTAGCGGCCAAGAGACCCAGTACTTC. The whole variable domain, remainder taken from reference TRBV19 and TRBJ2-5, is DGGITQSPKYLFRKEGQNVTLSCEQNLNHDAMYWYRQDPGQGLRLIYYSQIVNDFQKGDIAEGYSVSREKKESFPLTVTSAQKNPTAFYLCASSLTSGQETQYFGPGTRLLVL.

V usage is TRBV5-1 and J usage is TRBJ1-6; 9 nucleotides align to TRBD1. Germline V gene data show CDR1 as SGHRS and CDR2 as YFSETQ. V shed 3 bases, J shed 7 bases, and the junction held 11 bases outside the gene matches. The CDR3 runs 17 residues. The CDR3 loop reads CASSSRPDRGANSPLHF. CDR3 DNA sequence: TGCGCCAGCAGCTCGCGCCCTGACAGGGGGGCGAATTCACCCCTCCACTTT. Supplemented by reference TRBV5-1 and TRBJ1-6, the full variable domain reads KAGVTQTPRYLIKTRGQQVTLSCSPISGHRSVSWYQQTPGQGLQFLFEYFSETQRNKGNFPGRFSGRQFSNSRSEMNVSTLELGDSALYLCASSSRPDRGANSPLHFGNGTRLTVT.